What follows are 14 T cell receptor beta chains derived from one specimen sequenced in a study of shared clonotypes between healthy human individuals. Only in-frame clones appear in the TCRdb table, and some are missing; sequencing was by immunoSEQ multiplex PCR. Of about 2.4 million clones listed, approximately 92% are singletons. Sequencing input: naive CD4+ T cells sorted from blood. Specified subset: CD45RA+ positively selected. These receptor sequences come from a man aged 18 to 30 in good health.

The V gene is TRBV4-1, the J gene TRBJ2-7, with D perhaps assigned TRBD1 or TRBD2 (5 bases each). This CDR3 region has 16 residues. Between the trimmed V and J ends, which lost 2 bases and 1 base, there was a span of 15 bases. CDR1 is MGHRA, CDR2 YSYEKL, per germline. CDR3 sequence reads: CASSQTGTAASYEQYF. The CDR3 nucleotides read TGCGCCAGCAGCCAAACGGGGACGGCGGCGTCCTACGAGCAGTACTTC.

The chain couples TRBV27 to TRBJ2-7, with D perhaps matching TRBD1 (6 bases). The CDR3 consists of 16 residues. V dropped 5 bases and J dropped 2 bases, with 19 bases sitting between them. Germline assignment: CDR1 MNHEY and CDR2 SMNVEV (reference sequence). CDR3 residues: CASSTPTGSIPYEQYF. CDR3 nucleotide sequence: TGTGCCAGCAGTACACCGACAGGATCAATCCCCTACGAGCAGTACTTC.

The chain employs TRBV2 and TRBJ2-1; 14 bases are a match to TRBD2. The V segment lost 6 bases and the J segment 13 bases; nucleotides outside the gene matches: 11. The CDR3 covers 15 residues. Germline V gives CDR1 SNHLY, CDR2 FYNNEI. CDR3 region: CASSEGTSGSFPQFF. The DNA for the CDR3 is TGTGCCAGCAGCGAGGGGACTAGCGGGAGCTTCCCCCAGTTCTTC.

The gene calls are TRBV11-2 and TRBJ2-2; 8 bases fit TRBD2. The J segment lost 9 bases and the V segment lost 8 bases, leaving 17 bases of the junction unmatched. The CDR3 length is 16 residues. CDR1 and CDR2 (germline): SGHAT, FQNNGV. CDR3 nucleotides: TGTGCCAGCGGCCATTTCGGGGGGGCGAATCGCTGGGAGCTGTTTTTT. Protein sequence: CASGHFGGANRWELFF.

This clone showed up just once. The J gene is TRBJ2-5, the V gene TRBV4-3, with D possibly matching TRBD2 (5 bases). Germline-derived CDR1 and CDR2 are LGHNA and YSLEER. The CDR3 is 15 residues long. The V and J ends lost 1 base and 7 bases respectively, with 16 bases between them. The CDR3 spells CASSQGSLASGTQYF. The CDR3 DNA follows: TGCGCCAGCAGCCAAGGGTCGCTAGCCTCAGGGACCCAGTACTTC.

This chain joins TRBV5-5 and TRBJ1-2, with D possibly TRBD1 on 5 matching bases. The CDR3 runs 14 residues. V lost 0 bases to trimming and J lost 4 bases, with 10 bases between them. Germline V gene data show CDR1 as SGHKS and CDR2 as YYEKEE (reference sequence). CDR3 sequence: CASSLGGLLYGYTF. The DNA for the CDR3 is TGTGCCAGCAGCTTGGGGGGCCTCCTCTATGGCTACACCTTC.

The rearrangement uses TRBV15 and TRBJ2-3; no clear D. This CDR3 spans 16 amino acids. Germline V lookup: CDR1 LNHNV, CDR2 YYDKDF (reference sequence). Trimming shortened V by 0 bases and J by 0 bases, and 10 bases separated the two germline ends. CDR3: CATSRDGVKSTDTQYF. In DNA, the CDR3 is TGTGCCACCAGCAGAGATGGGGTGAAGAGCACAGATACGCAGTATTTT.

The chain uses TRBV27 and TRBJ2-3; no definite D call. Germline values: CDR1 MNHEY, CDR2 SMNVEV (reference sequence). This CDR3 comprises 13 residues. The ends were cut back, 3 bases at V and 6 bases at J, with 10 bases in the middle. The CDR3 region has the DNA TGTGCCAGCAGTTTCCCAGGCGCGGATACGCAGTATTTT. Protein: CASSFPGADTQYF.

With regard to this clone: Other DNA sequences in this sample translate to the same CDR3. V is TRBV5-1 and J is TRBJ1-1, with no clear D. This CDR3 has 14 amino acids. Germline loops: CDR1 SGHRS, CDR2 YFSETQ. Deletions cut 0 bases from V and 1 base from J, with 7 bases between. The CDR3 is CASSLEGGNTEAFF. The CDR3 DNA is TGCGCCAGCAGCTTGGAGGGAGGGAACACTGAAGCTTTCTTT. Complete variable domain (other parts from reference TRBV5-1 and TRBJ1-1): KAGVTQTPRYLIKTRGQQVTLSCSPISGHRSVSWYQQTPGQGLQFLFEYFSETQRNKGNFPGRFSGRQFSNSRSEMNVSTLELGDSALYLCASSLEGGNTEAFFGQGTRLTVV.

This clone appeared a single time. Other DNA sequences in this specimen translate into the identical CDR3. The rearrangement joins TRBV25-1 to TRBJ2-4, with D maybe TRBD1 (5 bases). Germline V CDR1 and CDR2: MGHDK, SYGVNS. V was shortened by 2 bases and J by 1 base, with 6 bases between the two germline ends. This CDR3 region has 14 residues. The CDR3 sequence: CASSEAGAKNIQYF. CDR3 coding DNA: TGTGCCAGCAGTGAAGCAGGGGCCAAAAACATTCAGTACTTC.

The rearrangement links TRBV9 to TRBJ2-3; D is perhaps TRBD2 (5 bases). Deletions cut 4 bases from V and 1 base from J, with 13 bases between. CDR3 size: 15 residues. Germline-derived CDR1 and CDR2 are SGDLS and YYNGEE. CDR3: CASSLQPGGTDTQYF. CDR3 DNA sequence: TGTGCCAGCAGCCTCCAGCCCGGGGGCACAGATACGCAGTATTTT.

J is TRBJ2-2 and V is TRBV27; the match to TRBD1 covers 8 bases. J gave up 5 bases and V 3 bases, and 8 bases lay outside the gene matches. The germline CDR1 and CDR2 sequences are MNHEY and SMNVEV (reference sequence). The CDR3 totals 16 residues. DNA for the CDR3: TGTGCCAGCAGTTTGGCTGCAGGGGGCTGGACCGGGGAGCTGTTTTTT. It is translated as CASSLAAGGWTGELFF.

V is TRBV10-2 and J is TRBJ2-1, with 7 bases aligning to TRBD1. Germline CDR1 WSHSY, CDR2 SAAADI. The J segment lost 0 bases and the V segment lost 7 bases, leaving 9 bases of the junction unmatched. The CDR3 extends over 16 amino acids. The CDR3 is CASTESGTDSYNEQFF. CDR3 DNA sequence: TGCGCCAGCACTGAATCCGGGACAGACTCCTACAATGAGCAGTTCTTC.

The chain links TRBV14 to TRBJ2-1; D is unresolved. Trimming took 0 bases from V and 0 from J, leaving 9 bases between them. The CDR3 length is 16 residues. Germline CDR1 and CDR2: SGHDN and FVKESK. CDR3 nucleotide sequence: TGTGCCAGCAGCCAAGAAAAGAGTTACTCCTACAATGAGCAGTTCTTC. This sequence encodes CASSQEKSYSYNEQFF.